This TCR beta chain was recovered during a study of tumor and adjacent non-tumor tissue in lung cancer (dated by TCRdb to about 2018). Looking at the study overall: The cohort included around twelve adenocarcinoma, a couple of squamous cell carcinoma and 1 small cell lung cancer patients. The roughly 15 patients were aged roughly 30 to 76 years, included around ten men and 5 women, and had TNM stage I to III disease. Sequencing produced roughly 130 million productive TCRbeta reads in total, an average of approximately 4.5 million reads per sample. The study compared bulk TCRbeta repertoires from lung tumor tissue and matched distant non-tumor lung tissue of about 15 lung cancer patients. TCRbeta CDR3 sequencing was performed on a few dozen paired specimens, with one tumor sample and one normal lung sample collected per patient.

Results the study describes overall, beyond this receptor: Peripheral blood was not sequenced, so blood TCRbeta repertoires in these lung cancer patients were not examined. Significantly higher TCR diversity (inverse Simpson) was observed in tumor tissue than in normal lung tissue (approximately 430 vs 150, P = 0.0075, Mann-Whitney U test). Significantly higher TCR diversity was found in younger patients, and higher tumor TCR diversity was associated with shorter overall and disease-free survival. Only about 16 patients were included in the cohort, and the need for larger samples and more detailed clinical data was noted by the authors. The top 100 clones accounted for a significantly larger cumulative portion of the repertoire in normal lung than in tumor tissue. The sequencing platform is not named in the methods, and unique molecular identifiers are not mentioned.

Comments on this clonotype: Its antigen is currently not known. No base quality values were provided; no much bigger clone lies one nucleotide off.

Libraries were prepared through multiplex PCR. The data were produced on an Illumina HiSeq 2500. Following protocols modified from ARM-PCR, the researchers constructed TCRbeta libraries through three rounds of nested PCR with primers (Table S4). Before sequencing, PCR products of 200-500 bp were cut from the gel and purified using the QIAquick gel extraction kit. On the study's bioinformatics: Trimmomatic was used to clean the reads, FLASH was used to merge the reads into complete CDR3 sequences, and MiTCR was used to assign the reads to V(D)J germline segments. Clonal diversity was computed as the inverse Simpson's index with VDJtools. Productive reads were defined as in-frame sequences without a premature stop codon. TCRdb reanalyzed the raw reads on its own, using fastp at Q25 for trimming and MiXCR for clone calling, and kept in-frame beta chains. Each CDR3 protein gets just one entry, which takes the most common genes and DNA from the rows behind it. The V and J calls and clone size come from TCRdb's table, not from the authors' own analysis. Present in this sample are about 200,000 distinct CDR3 sequences, about 71% of which were seen just once. The top ten constitute 20% to 25% of the sample.

RNA was extracted from bulk unsorted tissue and checked for quality with a NanoDrop ND-1000 and an Agilent 2100. The donors were newly diagnosed lung cancer patients admitted for thoracic surgery in China from August to November 2014 who had not received prior chemotherapy. Anyone who had undergone radiotherapy or chemotherapy before, or who had another cancer at the same time, was left out of the study. Pieces of surgical tissue measuring about 1-2.1 cm3 were kept in RNAlater solution and held at -80 degrees C until needed. Based on the germline V gene (reference sequence), the CDR1 and CDR2 sequences are SEHNR and FQNEAQ. The CDR3 starts with the cysteine, ends with the phenylalanine, and has 14 residues. Kept here is only the CDR3 DNA, which spans 42 bases and is read in frame from base 1. The germline V and J ends show losses of 8 bases and 6 bases respectively, and no gene match explains 12 bases of the junction.

This clonotype originated in a man aged 55-75 years with non-small cell lung cancer. Source material: lung tumor tissue. In this chain, TRBV7-9 is recombined with TRBJ1-2; TRBD1 fits 7 bases in the junction. The CDR3 loop reads CASLEQGVGHGYTF. The DNA sequence is given as TGTGCCAGCTTAGAGCAGGGGGTCGGCCATGGCTACACCTTC.